Listed below are T cell receptor beta chains from one sample, sequenced in a study of blood T cell repertoires in COVID-19. Measured with immunoSEQ multiplex PCR; TCRdb has only the in-frame clones, and not every one. The sample records just over 60,000 clones, about 80% being singletons. The material sequenced was peripheral blood. The source is a man in his thirties or forties with COVID-19, enrolled during active disease. The CDR3 runs from the conserved cysteine through the conserved F or W. The D gene is left open where the match is weak. The size entry is marked missing in some rows and otherwise reads once, few, many or a size class.

TRBD2 | TRBJ2-1 | . | TRBV7-9 | TGTGCCAGCAGCTCCGTGACTAGCGAGACCAACAATGAGCAGTTCTTC | CASSSVTSETNNEQFF
TRBD2 | TRBJ2-1 | once | TRBV28 | TGTGCCAGCAGTTTATCCCGCGGGAGCTCCTACAATGAGCAGTTCTTC | CASSLSRGSSYNEQFF
. | TRBJ2-7 | . | TRBV6-5 | TGTGCCAGCAGTTACTCCAGGGTCCACGAGCAGTACTTC | CASSYSRVHEQYF
TRBD1 | TRBJ2-3 | . | TRBV2 | TGTGCCAGCAAGATGACAGGGGGGGATGATACGCAGTATTTT | CASKMTGGDDTQYF
TRBD1 | TRBJ1-4 | . | TRBV5-6 | TGTGCCAGCAGCGTGGACCGGGACAGGGGGCATGGTTTGGACGAAAAACTGTTTTTT | CASSVDRDRGHGLDEKLFF
TRBD1 | TRBJ1-2 | . | TRBV5-4 | TGTGCCAGCAGCTTGGAGGGACAGGGACTCTATGGCTACACCTTC | CASSLEGQGLYGYTF
. | TRBJ2-2 | . | TRBV4-1 | TGCGCCAGCAGCCTATCGTCCCTCGCCGGGGAGCTGTTTTTT | CASSLSSLAGELFF
. | TRBJ2-3 | . | TRBV6-6 | TGTGCCAGCAGTCTCCCGACAAGTACGCAGTATTTT | CASSLPTSTQYF
TRBD2 | TRBJ2-1 | . | TRBV6-6 | TGTGCCAGCAGTTACTCGGGGAGCGGGAATAATGAGCAGTTCTTC | CASSYSGSGNNEQFF
TRBD2 | TRBJ2-7 | . | TRBV7-7 | TGTGCCAGCAGCCCCGGGACTAGCGGGAGTTTATGGTACTTC | CASSPGTSGSLWYF
. | TRBJ1-1 | . | TRBV7-2 | TGTGCCAGCAGCCAATCCCACAGGGAAGGAGCTTTCTTT | CASSQSHREGAFF
. | TRBJ2-3 | . | TRBV3-1/TRBV3-2 | TGTGCCAGCAGCCAAGATCAGTTTAGCGGCAATACGCAGTATTTT | CASSQDQFSGNTQYF
TRBD1 | TRBJ1-5 | . | TRBV5-6 | TGTGCCAGCAGCTTTACACAGGGGAATTTGGGCAATCAGCCCCAGCATTTT | CASSFTQGNLGNQPQHF
TRBD1 | TRBJ1-5 | . | TRBV4-1 | TGCGCCAGCAGCCAAGAAACCGTCGGACAGGGGGCCGGCAATCAGCCCCAGCATTTT | CASSQETVGQGAGNQPQHF
. | TRBJ2-1 | once | TRBV5-1 | TGCGCCAGCAGCTTGACCGGCGGTAGCTCCTACAATGAGCAGTTCTTC | CASSLTGGSSYNEQFF
. | TRBJ2-7 | few | TRBV5-6 | TGTGCCAGCAGCTTGTCGAGCTACGAGCAGTACTTC | CASSLSSYEQYF
. | TRBJ1-1 | once | TRBV4-2 | TGTGCCAGCAGCCCGGGGGGGGGTAACACTGAAGCTTTCTTT | CASSPGGGNTEAFF
TRBD1 | TRBJ2-1 | . | TRBV6-6 | TGTGCCAGCAGCTCTGGACAGGGTGGGTACAATGAGCAGTTCTTC | CASSSGQGGYNEQFF
TRBD2 | TRBJ2-3 | few | TRBV2 | TGTGCCAGCAGGGGGGGACTAGCGAGAACAGATACGCAGTATTTT | CASRGGLARTDTQYF
. | TRBJ2-5 | . | TRBV27 | TGTGCCAGCAGTCCCTGGACAACCTTCCAAGAGACCCAGTACTTC | CASSPWTTFQETQYF
. | TRBJ1-5 | . | TRBV7-5 | TGTGTCAGAAGCTGGCAGGGGGCAGGCAATCAGCCCCAGCATTTT | CVRSWQGAGNQPQHF
TRBD1 | TRBJ2-5 | . | TRBV27 | TGTGCCAGCAGTCACCCAGGGGGCCAAGAGACCCAGTACTTC | CASSHPGGQETQYF
TRBD2 | TRBJ2-1 | . | TRBV27 | TGTGCCAGCAGGGGTAGCGGGATTGAGCAGTTCTTC | CASRGSGIEQFF
. | TRBJ1-2 | . | TRBV6-2/TRBV6-3 | TGTGCCAGCAGTTTGCGACAGGTATATGGCTACACCTTC | CASSLRQVYGYTF
. | TRBJ1-4 | . | TRBV28 | TGTGCCAGCAGCCCCCTGGACATAACTAATGAAAAACTGTTTTTT | CASSPLDITNEKLFF
TRBD1 | TRBJ2-7 | . | TRBV30 | TGTGCCTGGAGTAGGACAGGGGCCTTCTACGAGCAGTACTTC | CAWSRTGAFYEQYF
. | TRBJ2-3 | . | TRBV10-1 | TGCGCCAGCAGTGTTTGGCGGGGGCCCGGGCGCTGCAGGGGCACGCAGTATTTT | CASSVWRGPGRCRGTQYF
. | TRBJ2-7 | . | TRBV7-8 | TGTGCCAGCAGCTTAGTTCTCGAGCAGTACTTC | CASSLVLEQYF
. | TRBJ2-1 | . | TRBV6-5 | TGTGCGAGTTCTGAATCTAGCCGCAATGAGCAGTTCTTC | CASSESSRNEQFF
TRBD2 | TRBJ2-7 | . | TRBV28 | TGTGCCAGCAGTGTAATAGCGGGAGAGTCGTACGAGCAGTACTTC | CASSVIAGESYEQYF
. | TRBJ1-2 | . | TRBV4-3 | TGCGCCAGCAGCCAAGAAAGGGGCCATGGCTACACCTTC | CASSQERGHGYTF
TRBD2 | TRBJ2-7 | . | TRBV11-2 | TGTGCCAGCAGCTTTCGACTAGCGGGATCGAACGAGCAGTACTTC | CASSFRLAGSNEQYF
. | TRBJ1-6 | . | TRBV2 | TGTGCCAGCAGTGAACGGGTGCGCCATAATTCACCCCTCCACTTT | CASSERVRHNSPLHF
. | TRBJ2-1 | . | TRBV5-1 | TGCGCCAGCAGCTTGCTTGGCGGGGTCCCCGGGGATGAGCAGTTCTTC | CASSLLGGVPGDEQFF
TRBD2 | TRBJ2-1 | . | TRBV6-4 | TGTGCCACCGCAGTGGAAGCGGGGAGCTACAATGAGCAGTTCTTC | CATAVEAGSYNEQFF
. | TRBJ1-1 | . | TRBV4-3 | TGCGCCAGCAGCCAAGTTACAGGGTGGAACACTGAAGCTTTCTTT | CASSQVTGWNTEAFF
. | TRBJ1-1 | . | TRBV4-1 | TGCGCCAGCAGCCAAGGTTTCTCCGTGAACACTGAAGCTTTCTTT | CASSQGFSVNTEAFF
. | TRBJ2-2 | . | TRBV10-3 | TGTGCCATCAGTGAAGAGGAGGGCTCGGCCGGGGAGCTGTTTTTT | CAISEEEGSAGELFF
. | TRBJ1-4 | . | TRBV28 | TGTGCCAGCCTCGGGGCGGGGGGCAATGAAAAACTGTTTTTT | CASLGAGGNEKLFF
TRBD1 | TRBJ1-2 | . | TRBV7-9 | TGTGCCAGCAGCTTAGCGGACAGGGGCTATGGCTACACCTTC | CASSLADRGYGYTF
. | TRBJ2-7 | . | TRBV7-9 | TGTGCCAGCAGCTCCTCAACAGAAACCTACGAGCAGTACTTC | CASSSSTETYEQYF
. | TRBJ1-5 | few | TRBV2 | TGTGCCAGCAGTGCCTCGGGGGTTTATAGCAATCAGCCCCAGCATTTT | CASSASGVYSNQPQHF
. | TRBJ1-2 | few | TRBV30 | TGTGCCTGGAGTGTACCGAGGGCCTTCGAGGGCTACACCTTC | CAWSVPRAFEGYTF
TRBD2 | TRBJ2-7 | . | TRBV30 | TGTGCCTGGAGTGTATACCAGCGGGGGGGAGCTGGCGAGCAGTACTTC | CAWSVYQRGGAGEQYF
TRBD1 | TRBJ1-2 | . | TRBV5-1 | TGCGCCAGCAGCTGGGGACAGGGGGCAAGGGGCTACACCTTC | CASSWGQGARGYTF
. | TRBJ1-5 | . | TRBV5-8 | TGTGCCAGCAGCTTCTGGGGGGGTAGAAGTCAGCCCCAGCATTTT | CASSFWGGRSQPQHF
TRBD2 | TRBJ2-6 | few | TRBV4-2 | TGTGCCAGCAGCCAAGATGGGGGGGCTGGGGCCAACGTCCTGACTTTC | CASSQDGGAGANVLTF
. | TRBJ2-2 | . | TRBV2 | TGTGCCAGCAGACCCGACAGTATTAACACCGGGGAGCTGTTTTTT | CASRPDSINTGELFF